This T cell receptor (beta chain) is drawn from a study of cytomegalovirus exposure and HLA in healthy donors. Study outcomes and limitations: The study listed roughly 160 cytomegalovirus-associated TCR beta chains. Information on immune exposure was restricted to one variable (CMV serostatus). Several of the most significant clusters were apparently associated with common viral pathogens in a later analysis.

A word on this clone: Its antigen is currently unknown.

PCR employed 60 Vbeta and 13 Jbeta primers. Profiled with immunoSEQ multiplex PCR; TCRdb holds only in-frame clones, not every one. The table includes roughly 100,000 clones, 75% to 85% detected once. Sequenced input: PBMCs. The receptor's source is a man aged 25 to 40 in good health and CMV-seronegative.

The CDR3 coding sequence is TGTGCCAGCAGCCGGTTCGGGTCCGAGCAGTACTTC. Translating it yields CASSRFGSEQYF. This chain joins TRBV11-2 and TRBJ2-7; D not certain. Per germline, CDR1 SGHAT and CDR2 FQNNGV. The CDR3 contains 12 residues. The V end lost 5 bases, the J end lost 6 bases, and 11 bases lay between the germline ends.